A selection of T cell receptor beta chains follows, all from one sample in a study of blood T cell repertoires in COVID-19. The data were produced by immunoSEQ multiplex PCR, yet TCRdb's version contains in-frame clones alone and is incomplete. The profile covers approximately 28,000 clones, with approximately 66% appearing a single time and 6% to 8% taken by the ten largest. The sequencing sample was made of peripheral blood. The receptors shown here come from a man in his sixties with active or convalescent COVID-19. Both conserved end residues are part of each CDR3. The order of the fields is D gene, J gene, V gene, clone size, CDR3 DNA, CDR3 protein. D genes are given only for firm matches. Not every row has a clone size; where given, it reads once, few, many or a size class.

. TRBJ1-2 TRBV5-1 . TGCGCCAGCAGCCCCGGGGGGGGGCACTATGGCTACACCTTC CASSPGGGHYGYTF
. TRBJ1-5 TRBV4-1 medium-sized TGCGCCAGCAGCCAAGAGACAGACAGATTCTATCAGCCCCAGCATTTT CASSQETDRFYQPQHF
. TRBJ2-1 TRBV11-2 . TGTGCCAGCAGCTTAGAACCCGGGAAATACAATGAGCAGTTCTTC CASSLEPGKYNEQFF
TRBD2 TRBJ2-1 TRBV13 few TGTGCCAGCAGCCCCTTAGCGGGGGGGTACAATGAGCAGTTCTTC CASSPLAGGYNEQFF
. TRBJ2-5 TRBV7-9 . TGTGCCAGCAGCTTATCGAGGTCCAGGGGTGAGACCCAGTACTTC CASSLSRSRGETQYF
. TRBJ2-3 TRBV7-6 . TGTGCCAGCAGCTTAGCGCCTAGCGTGTATAGGCAGTATTTT CASSLAPSVYRQYF
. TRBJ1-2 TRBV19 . TGTGCCAGTAGTATCAGGGATCTCTATGGCTACACCTTC CASSIRDLYGYTF
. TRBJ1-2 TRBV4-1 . TGCGCCAGCAGCCCTCCGACAACTTCTAACTATGGCTACACCTTC CASSPPTTSNYGYTF
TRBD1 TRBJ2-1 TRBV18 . TGTGCCAGCTCACCCCCGACAGGGGCCGCTTACAATGAGCAGTTCTTC CASSPPTGAAYNEQFF
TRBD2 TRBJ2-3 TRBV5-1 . TGCGCCAGCAAACCCGGGACTAGCGGGGGTAGGACAGATACGCAGTATTTT CASKPGTSGGRTDTQYF
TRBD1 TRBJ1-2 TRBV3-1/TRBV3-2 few TGTGCCAGCAGCCGCTCCGACAGGGTTGAGTCGGGCTACACCTTC CASSRSDRVESGYTF
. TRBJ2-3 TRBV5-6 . TGTGCCAGCAGCACCGGGGGCACAGATACGCAGTATTTT CASSTGGTDTQYF
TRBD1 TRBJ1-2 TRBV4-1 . TGCGCCAGCAGCCAAACGGGACAGTCCCCTAACTATGGCTACACCTTC CASSQTGQSPNYGYTF
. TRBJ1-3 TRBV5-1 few TGCGCCAGCAGCTGGGGTCGAGGGGGAAACACCATATATTTT CASSWGRGGNTIYF
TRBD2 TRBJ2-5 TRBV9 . TGTGCCAGCAGCGTAGAGTTCGAGGGGTTTAGCGGGGGGGGTCAAGAGACCCAGTACTTC CASSVEFEGFSGGGQETQYF
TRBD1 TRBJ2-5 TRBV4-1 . TGCGCCAGCAGCCAAACCTCGGGACAGGGGTCCAGTGGGACCCAGTACTTC CASSQTSGQGSSGTQYF
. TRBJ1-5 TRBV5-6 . TGTGCCAGCAGCTCCCGGGACACCAAAAGGACCCAGCATTTT CASSSRDTKRTQHF
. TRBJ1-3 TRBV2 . TGTGCCAGCAGTGAAGTGGGGGGTAGTGTATCTGGAAACACCATATATTTT CASSEVGGSVSGNTIYF
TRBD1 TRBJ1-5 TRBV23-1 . TGCGCCAGCAGTCCAGGGACAGGGCTTCAGCCCCAGCATTTT CASSPGTGLQPQHF
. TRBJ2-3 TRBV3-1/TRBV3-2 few TGTGCCAGCAGCCTACAGACTAGGTCAGATACGCAGTATTTT CASSLQTRSDTQYF
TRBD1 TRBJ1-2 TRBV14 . TGTGCCAGCAGCCAAGTGGGGCCCAGGGGGGACTATGGCTACACCTTC CASSQVGPRGDYGYTF
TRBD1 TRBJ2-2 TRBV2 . TGTGCCTGGACAGGAACGAACACCGGGGAGCTGTTTTTT CAWTGTNTGELFF
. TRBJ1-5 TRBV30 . TGTGCCTGGAGGGTAGGAGTTGGGGAGCGACAGCCCCAGCATTTT CAWRVGVGERQPQHF
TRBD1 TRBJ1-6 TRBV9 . TGTGCCAGCAGCGTAGATGGTGACAGGGGTTCACCCCTCCACTTT CASSVDGDRGSPLHF
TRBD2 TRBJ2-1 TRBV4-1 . TGCGCCAGCAGCCAGGCGGGACTAGCGGGGGGGTCCTCCTACAATGAGCAGTTCTTC CASSQAGLAGGSSYNEQFF
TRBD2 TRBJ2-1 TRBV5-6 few TGTGCCAGCAGCTACCGTAGCGGGAGAGTCTATGAGCAGTTCTTC CASSYRSGRVYEQFF
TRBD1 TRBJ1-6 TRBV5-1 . TGCGCCAGCAGCTCACAGGGGGTTGGGAATTCACCCCTCCACTTT CASSSQGVGNSPLHF
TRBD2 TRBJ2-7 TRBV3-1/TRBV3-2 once TGTGCCAGCAGCCACGGACTAGCGGGGACCTACGAGCAGTACTTC CASSHGLAGTYEQYF
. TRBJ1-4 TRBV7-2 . TGTGCCAGCAGCGCCACGCGAATATGGAATGAAAAACTGTTTTTT CASSATRIWNEKLFF
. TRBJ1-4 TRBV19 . TGTGCCAGTAGTATCGGACAAGCAACTAATGAAAAACTGTTTTTT CASSIGQATNEKLFF
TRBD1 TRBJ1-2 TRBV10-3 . TGTGCCATCAGGCAGGGACAGGCAAACTATGGCTACACCTTC CAIRQGQANYGYTF
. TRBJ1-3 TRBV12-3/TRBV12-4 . TGTGCCAGCAGTTTTCAAGGAAACACCATATATTTT CASSFQGNTIYF
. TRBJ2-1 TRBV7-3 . TGTGCCAGCAGCTTAATAGACAATGAGCAGTTCTTC CASSLIDNEQFF
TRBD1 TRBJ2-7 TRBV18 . TGTGCCAGCTCACCGGGGACAGGGGAAGGCTACGAGCAGTACTTC CASSPGTGEGYEQYF
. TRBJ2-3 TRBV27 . TGTGCCAGCAGTTCTGAGACTTCTTACACAGATACGCAGTATTTT CASSSETSYTDTQYF
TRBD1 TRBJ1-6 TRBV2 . TGTGCCAGTGGGGACAGATATAATTCACCCCTCCACTTT CASGDRYNSPLHF
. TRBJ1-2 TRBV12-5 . TGTGCTAGTGGTTTGGGGTCCCAGTATGGCTACACCTTC CASGLGSQYGYTF
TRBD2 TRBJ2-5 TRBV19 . TGTGCCAGTAGTAACGGACTAGCGGGGGCAGAGACCCAGTACTTC CASSNGLAGAETQYF
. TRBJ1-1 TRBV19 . TGTGCCAGTAGTCAAAGATCGGACAGACAGAACACTGAAGCTTTCTTT CASSQRSDRQNTEAFF
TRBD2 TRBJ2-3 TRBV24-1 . TGTGCCACCAGTGGTGGAACTAGCGGGAGATTTGCGGATACGCAGTATTTT CATSGGTSGRFADTQYF
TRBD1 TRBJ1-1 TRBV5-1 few TGCGCCAGCAGCTCTGACAGGGCTGGAGTCGGAGCTTTCTTT CASSSDRAGVGAFF
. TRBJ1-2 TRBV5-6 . TGTGCCAGCAGCTTGAAGTTGTCGGTATCCTTCTTC CASSLKLSVSFF
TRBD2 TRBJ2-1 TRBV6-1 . TGTGCCAGCAGTGAACTAGCGGGAGCAGGCCATGAGCAGTTCTTC CASSELAGAGHEQFF
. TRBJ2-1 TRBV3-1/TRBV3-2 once TGTGCCAGCAGCCAAGCCTTTGGCGGTCCGTTCTTC CASSQAFGGPFF
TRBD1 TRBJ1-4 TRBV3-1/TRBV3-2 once TGTGCCAGCAGCCTGACAGGGACGGGATGGAAACTGTTTTTT CASSLTGTGWKLFF
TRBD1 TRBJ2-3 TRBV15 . TGTGCCACCAGCAGAGGAGGGGGCAGCACAGATACGCAGTATTTT CATSRGGGSTDTQYF
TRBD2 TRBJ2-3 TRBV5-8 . TGTGCCAGCAGCTTGGGGATGACTAGCGGGGGGGCGTCAGATACGCAGTATTTT CASSLGMTSGGASDTQYF
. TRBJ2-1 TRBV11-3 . TGTGCCAGCAGCTTAGGAGAGGCTCAGGAGCAGTTCTTC CASSLGEAQEQFF
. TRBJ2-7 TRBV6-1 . TGTGCCAGCAGTGAGCCGGGTTACGGCAGCTCCTACGAGCAGTACTTC CASSEPGYGSSYEQYF
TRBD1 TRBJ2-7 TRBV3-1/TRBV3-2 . TGTGCCAGCAGCTCAACCGGACAGGCCTCCTACGAGCAGTACTTC CASSSTGQASYEQYF
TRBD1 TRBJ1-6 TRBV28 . TGTGCCAGCAGCCCTAGACAGGGAAGTGGTAATTCACCCCTCCACTTT CASSPRQGSGNSPLHF
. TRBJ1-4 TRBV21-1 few TGTGCCAGCCCACCCAGGGTAGGCTCTGAAAAACTGTTTTTT CASPPRVGSEKLFF
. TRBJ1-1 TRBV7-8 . TGTGCCAGCAGCTTAAATACAGGGCGGAACACTGAAGCTTTCTTT CASSLNTGRNTEAFF
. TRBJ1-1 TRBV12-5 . TGTGCTAGTGGTCCCCCGCGGGCCATGAACACTGAAGCTTTCTTT CASGPPRAMNTEAFF
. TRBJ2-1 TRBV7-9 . TGTGCCAGCAGCCCAGGATCTCCTAGCCGAAACAATGAGCAGTTCTTC CASSPGSPSRNNEQFF
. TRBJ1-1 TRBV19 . TGTGCCAGTAGTATCCGGCAGGGTGTCACTGAAGCTTTCTTT CASSIRQGVTEAFF
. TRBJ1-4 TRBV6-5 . TGTGCCAGCAGGCGAGGCCTGGCAATTAATGAAAAACTGTTTTTT CASRRGLAINEKLFF
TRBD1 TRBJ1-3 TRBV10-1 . TGCGCCAGCACCCCCGGGACAGGGGGCTCTGGAAACACCATATATTTT CASTPGTGGSGNTIYF
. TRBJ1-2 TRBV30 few TGTGCCTGGAAGCCCTATGGCTACACCTTC CAWKPYGYTF
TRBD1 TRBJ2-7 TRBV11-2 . TGTGCCAGCAGCTTAGATTTTGGACAGGTGGTAAAGGACGAGCAGTACTTC CASSLDFGQVVKDEQYF